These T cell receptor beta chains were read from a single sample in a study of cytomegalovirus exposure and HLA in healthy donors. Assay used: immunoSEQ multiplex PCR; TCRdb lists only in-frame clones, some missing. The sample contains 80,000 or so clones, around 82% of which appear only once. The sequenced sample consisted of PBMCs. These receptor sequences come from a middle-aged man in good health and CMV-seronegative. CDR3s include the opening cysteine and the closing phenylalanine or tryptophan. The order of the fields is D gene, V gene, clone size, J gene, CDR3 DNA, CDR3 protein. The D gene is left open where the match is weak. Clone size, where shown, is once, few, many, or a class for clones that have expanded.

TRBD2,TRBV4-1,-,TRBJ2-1,TGCGCCAGCAGCCAAGAAGGTGAGACTAGCTCTCTGAATGAGCAGTTCTTC,CASSQEGETSSLNEQFF
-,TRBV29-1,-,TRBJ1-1,TGCAGCGGAAATGACAGGTACACTGAAGCTTTCTTT,CSGNDRYTEAFF
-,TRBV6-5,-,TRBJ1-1,TGTGCCAGCAGTTACTCCGGGGGAGTGAACACTGAAGCTTTCTTT,CASSYSGGVNTEAFF
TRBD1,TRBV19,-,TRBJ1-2,TGTGCCAGTAGGCTAGACAGGGGCTATGGCTACACCTTC,CASRLDRGYGYTF
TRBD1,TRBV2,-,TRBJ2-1,TGTGCCAGCTTGGACAGGGGGCACGGTGAGCAGTTCTTC,CASLDRGHGEQFF
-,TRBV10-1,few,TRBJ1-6,TGCGCCAGCACGGCCGCGGGGATAAATTCACCCCTCCACTTT,CASTAAGINSPLHF
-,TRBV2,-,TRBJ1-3,TGTGCCAGCATGAAGGGCAGGGATAACACCATATATTTT,CASMKGRDNTIYF
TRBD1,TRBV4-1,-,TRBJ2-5,TGCGCCAGCAGCCATGTAAGGGGGCAGGGGGCCCTTCGAGAGACCCAGTACTTC,CASSHVRGQGALRETQYF
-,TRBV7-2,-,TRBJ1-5,TGTGCCAGCAGCTTAGTGACAGGTGGAAGCAATCAGCCCCAGCATTTT,CASSLVTGGSNQPQHF
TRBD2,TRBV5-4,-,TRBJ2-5,TGTGCCAACCGACTAGCGGGGCAAGAGACCCAGTACTTC,CANRLAGQETQYF
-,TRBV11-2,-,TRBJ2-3,TGTGCCAGCAGCTTAGGGGACAAAGATACGCAGTATTTT,CASSLGDKDTQYF
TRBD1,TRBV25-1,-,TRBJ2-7,TGTGCCGCCTCAGGGGACAGGGACACAGGGAGCTCCTACGAGCAGTACTTC,CAASGDRDTGSSYEQYF
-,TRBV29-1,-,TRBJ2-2,TGCAGCGGGCGGAGGGGGGGCTACACCGGGGAGCTGTTTTTT,CSGRRGGYTGELFF
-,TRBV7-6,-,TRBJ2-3,TGTGCCAGCAGCTTCGCCACAGGAGCAGATACGCAGTATTTT,CASSFATGADTQYF
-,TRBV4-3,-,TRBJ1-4,TGCGCCAGCAGCCAAGGTTCCCCGCGCGGGGAAAAACTGTTTTTT,CASSQGSPRGEKLFF
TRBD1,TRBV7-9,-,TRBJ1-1,TGTGCCAGCAATCCACAGGGGATAAAGATTGAAGCTTTCTTT,CASNPQGIKIEAFF
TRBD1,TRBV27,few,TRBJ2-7,TGTGCCAGCAGTTACGGACAGGCCTACGAGCAGTACTTC,CASSYGQAYEQYF
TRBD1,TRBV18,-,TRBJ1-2,TGTGCCAGCTCACCACCCGGGACAGGCGGCGGGGGCTACACCTTC,CASSPPGTGGGGYTF
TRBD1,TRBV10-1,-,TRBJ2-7,TGCGCCAGCAGTCGGACAGGGGGGAGCGGAGAGCAGTACTTC,CASSRTGGSGEQYF
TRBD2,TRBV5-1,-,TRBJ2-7,TGCGCCAGCAGCGCGGGGGGCTCCTACGAGCAGTACTTC,CASSAGGSYEQYF
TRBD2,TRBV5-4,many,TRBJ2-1,TGTGCCAGCAGCTTAGCGGGGCCCTACAATGAGCAGTTCTTC,CASSLAGPYNEQFF
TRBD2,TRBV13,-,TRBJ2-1,TGTGCCAGCAGCTTAGATTTAGCGGGGGGGCCGGGTAATGAGCAGTTCTTC,CASSLDLAGGPGNEQFF
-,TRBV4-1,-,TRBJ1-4,TGCGCCAGCAGCCATCCCGGGAGTCTTGATGAAAAACTGTTTTTT,CASSHPGSLDEKLFF
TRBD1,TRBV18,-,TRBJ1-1,TGTGCCAGCTCACCACAATCGCGACAGGGGATTGAAGCTTTCTTT,CASSPQSRQGIEAFF
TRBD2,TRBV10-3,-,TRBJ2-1,TGTGCCATCAGTGAACTAGCGGGGGGCAATGAGCAGTTCTTC,CAISELAGGNEQFF
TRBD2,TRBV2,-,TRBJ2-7,TGTGCCAGCAGTGGACTAGCGGGTGTAGCCTGGGAGCAGTACTTC,CASSGLAGVAWEQYF
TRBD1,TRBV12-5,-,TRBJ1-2,TGTGCTAGTGGTTGGGTTGGTACAGGGGTCTATGGCTACACCTTC,CASGWVGTGVYGYTF
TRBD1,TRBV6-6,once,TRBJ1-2,TGTGCCAGCAGTGACGGGACAGGGGGCAACTATGGCTACACCTTC,CASSDGTGGNYGYTF
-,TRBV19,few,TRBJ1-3,TGTGCCAGTAGTATAGGAGCCAGAGGAACAGGAAACACCATATATTTT,CASSIGARGTGNTIYF
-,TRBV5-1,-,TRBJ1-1,TGCGCCAGCAGCTTGGAGGACAGAGGCACTGAAGCTTTCTTT,CASSLEDRGTEAFF
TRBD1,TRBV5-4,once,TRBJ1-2,TGTGCCAGCAGCTTGGGGGGGGACAGTAACTATGGCTACACCTTC,CASSLGGDSNYGYTF
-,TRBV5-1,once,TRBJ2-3,TGCGCCAGCCACTTAGCGGGCACAGATACGCAGTATTTT,CASHLAGTDTQYF
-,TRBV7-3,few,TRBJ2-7,TGTGCCAGCAGCTTTAGGCAGGGATACTACGAGCAGTACTTC,CASSFRQGYYEQYF
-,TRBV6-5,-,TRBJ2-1,TGTGCCAGCCGACCCATCCTGGGCGAGCAGTTCTTC,CASRPILGEQFF
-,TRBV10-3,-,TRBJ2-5,TGTGCCATCAGTGAGACGTTAGCCCCAGAGACCCAGTACTTC,CAISETLAPETQYF
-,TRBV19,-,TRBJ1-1,TGTGCCAGTAGGGGAAACAGCGGGGGGTTCGCTTTCTTT,CASRGNSGGFAFF
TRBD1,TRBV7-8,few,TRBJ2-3,TGTGCCAGCAGCTTAATAGAGGTGGATCAGACAGGGCGGAGGACAGATACGCAGTATTTT,CASSLIEVDQTGRRTDTQYF
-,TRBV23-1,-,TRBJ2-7,TGCGCCAGCAGTCAATCGGAGGGGGCCCACTACGAGCAGTACTTC,CASSQSEGAHYEQYF
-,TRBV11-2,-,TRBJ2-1,TGTGCCAGCAGCGAACGAGCGGAGGGCCTGGTCCCCAATGAGCAGTTCTTC,CASSERAEGLVPNEQFF
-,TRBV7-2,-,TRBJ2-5,TGTGCCAGCAGCAAAAGGGGAGAGACCCAGTACTTC,CASSKRGETQYF
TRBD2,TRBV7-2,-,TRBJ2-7,TGTGCCAGCAGCTTAGCTGGGCCTAGCGGACCCTACGAGCAGTACTTC,CASSLAGPSGPYEQYF
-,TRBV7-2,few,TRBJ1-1,TGTGCCAGCAGCTTACATCAGGGGAACACTGAAGCTTTCTTT,CASSLHQGNTEAFF
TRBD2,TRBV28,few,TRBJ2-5,TGTGCCAGCGGAGAACAGCGGGGCGGAAAAGAGACCCAGTACTTC,CASGEQRGGKETQYF
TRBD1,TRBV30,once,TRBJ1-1,TGTGCCTGGAAACCGGACAGGGGGCACACTGAAGCTTTCTTT,CAWKPDRGHTEAFF
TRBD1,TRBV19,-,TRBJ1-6,TGTGCCAGTAGTGTCTACAGGGGTTCCCCCAATTCACCCCTCCACTTT,CASSVYRGSPNSPLHF
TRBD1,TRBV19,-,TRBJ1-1,TGTGCCAGTACCCCCAGGGGGATTAATCAGGCTTTCTTT,CASTPRGINQAFF
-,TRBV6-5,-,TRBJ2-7,TGTGCCAGCACTGTTACTAACGGATACGAGCAGTACTTC,CASTVTNGYEQYF
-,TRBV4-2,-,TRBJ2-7,TGTGCCAGCAGCCAAGCTATGACAGTTAGCTCCTACGAGCAGTACTTC,CASSQAMTVSSYEQYF
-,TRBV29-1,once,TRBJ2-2,TGCAGCGTAGACAGCGCGAACACCGGGGAGCTGTTTTTT,CSVDSANTGELFF
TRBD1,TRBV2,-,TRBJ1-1,TGTGCCAGCAGTGACAGGGGGCGAGAAGCTTTCTTT,CASSDRGREAFF
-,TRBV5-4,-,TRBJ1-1,TGTGCCACCTTCAGACCCTCGGGCACTGAAGCTTTCTTT,CATFRPSGTEAFF
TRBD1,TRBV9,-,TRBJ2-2,TGTGCCAGCAGCGTAGGATCGACAGGGATAAGCACCGGGGAGCTGTTTTTT,CASSVGSTGISTGELFF
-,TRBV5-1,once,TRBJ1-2,TGCGCCAGCAGCTTGTCAGGGTCTGGTGGCTACACCTTC,CASSLSGSGGYTF
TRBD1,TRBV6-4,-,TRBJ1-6,TGTGCCGGTCAGGGGGACAATTCACCCCTCCACTTT,CAGQGDNSPLHF
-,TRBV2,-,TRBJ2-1,TGTGCCAGCAGTGATCCCCGGGGGAACTCCTACAATGAGCAGTTCTTC,CASSDPRGNSYNEQFF
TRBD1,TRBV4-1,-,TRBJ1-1,TGCGCCAGCAGCCACCCCTTTGGCAGGGGGGTGAACACTGAAGCTTTCTTT,CASSHPFGRGVNTEAFF
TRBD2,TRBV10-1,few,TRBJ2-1,TGCGCCAGCAGTGAGGTAAACCAGCGGGGGGGCAGGCAGTTCTTC,CASSEVNQRGGRQFF
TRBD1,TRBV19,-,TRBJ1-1,TGTGCCAGTAGTGTCACAGGGGGAGGACTTAACACTGAAGCTTTCTTT,CASSVTGGGLNTEAFF
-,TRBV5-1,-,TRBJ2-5,TGCGCCAGCAGTCCCGACACGCAAGAGACCCAGTACTTC,CASSPDTQETQYF
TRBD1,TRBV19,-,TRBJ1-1,TGTGCCAGTACCCATATACTGTCCTCAACCAGGGGGCCGAGCACTGAAGCTTTCTTT,CASTHILSSTRGPSTEAFF